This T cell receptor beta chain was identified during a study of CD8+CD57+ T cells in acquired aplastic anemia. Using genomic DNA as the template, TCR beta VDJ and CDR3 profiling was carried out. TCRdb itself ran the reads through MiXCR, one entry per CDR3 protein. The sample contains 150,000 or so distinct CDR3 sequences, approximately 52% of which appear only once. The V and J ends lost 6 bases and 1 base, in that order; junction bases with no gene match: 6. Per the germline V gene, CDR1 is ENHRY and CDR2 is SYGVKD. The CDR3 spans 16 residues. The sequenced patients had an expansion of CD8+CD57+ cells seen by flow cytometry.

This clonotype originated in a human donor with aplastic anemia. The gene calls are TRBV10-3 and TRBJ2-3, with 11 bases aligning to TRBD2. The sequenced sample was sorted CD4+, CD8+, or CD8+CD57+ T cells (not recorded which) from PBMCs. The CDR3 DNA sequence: TGTGCCATCAGCGCAGGACTAGCGGGTGGCACAGATACGCAGTATTTT. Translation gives CAISAGLAGGTDTQYF.